Below are 30 T cell receptor beta chains sequenced from a single sample in a study of blood T cell repertoires in COVID-19. Produced via immunoSEQ multiplex PCR; TCRdb's table is partial and in-frame only. The table shows 70,000 or so clones, with roughly 77% occurring only once. The specimen was peripheral blood. The receptor set was obtained from a woman in her 70s with acute or convalescent COVID-19.

V is TRBV7-6 and J is TRBJ2-7; TRBD2 might be the D (5 bases). The CDR3 sequence is 15 residues long. Germline-derived CDR1 and CDR2 are SGHVS and FNYEAQ. The V gene lost 0 bases and the J gene lost 3 bases, with 12 bases spanning the gap. CDR3 sequence reads: CASSLAGENHYEQYF. CDR3 coding DNA: TGTGCCAGCAGCTTAGCCGGGGAGAACCACTACGAGCAGTACTTC.

Many counts were recorded for this clone. The chain joins TRBV10-1 to TRBJ2-7, with a possible D match to TRBD1 (6 bases). Trimming removed 4 bases at V and 3 bases at J, with 13 bases between. Germline values: CDR1 WNHNN, CDR2 SYGVQD (reference sequence). The CDR3 extends over 14 amino acids. The CDR3, as DNA: TGCGCCAGCAGTGGGGGACAAAGGGACTACGAGCAGTACTTC. As protein: CASSGGQRDYEQYF.

The chain is built from TRBV30 and TRBJ2-7, with 7 bases fitting TRBD2. Germline CDR1 GTSNPN, CDR2 SVGIG (reference sequence). The CDR3 loop spans 12 amino acids. The V segment lost 4 bases and the J segment 4 bases; nucleotides outside the gene matches: 4. In nucleotides, the CDR3 is TGTGCCTGGAATGGGGGGGGATACGAGCAGTACTTC. Translating gives CAWNGGGYEQYF. Based on the CDR3 plus reference TRBV30 and TRBJ2-7, the full variable domain is SQTIHQWPATLVQPVGSPLSLECTVEGTSNPNLYWYRQAAGRGLQLLFYSVGIGQISSEVPQNLSASRPQDRQFILSSKKLLLSDSGFYLCAWNGGGYEQYFGPGTRLTVT.

The CDR3 DNA sequence: TGTGCCAGCAGTTACGGGACAGGGGGCGGCTACACCTTC. The encoded protein is CASSYGTGGGYTF. The chain joins TRBV6-6 to TRBJ1-2; 12 nucleotides agree with TRBD1. The junction had 0 bases not matched to a gene; V was cut back by 2 bases and J by 8 bases. This CDR3 is 13 amino acids long. Germline V gene data show CDR1 as MNHNY and CDR2 as SVGAGI (reference sequence).

This rearrangement joins TRBV6-5 to TRBJ2-7, with 9 bases matching TRBD1. The trim removed 7 bases at V and 1 base at J, leaving 8 bases unmatched. CDR3 size: 15 residues. CDR1 is MNHEY and CDR2 is SVGAGI in the germline V gene. CDR3 sequence: CASNPVGQGSYEQYF. CDR3 coding DNA: TGTGCCAGCAATCCGGTGGGACAGGGTTCCTACGAGCAGTACTTC.

The rearrangement joins TRBV28 to TRBJ1-2, with TRBD1 matching over 7 bases. V trimming: 2 bases; J trimming: 7 bases; junction bases outside the gene matches: 7. The CDR3 extends over 14 amino acids. The germline CDR1 and CDR2 sequences are MDHEN and SYDVKM. The CDR3 sequence: CASSLVRGRSGYTF. In DNA, the CDR3 is TGTGCCAGCAGTTTAGTAAGGGGGCGAAGTGGCTACACCTTC.

The V call is TRBV5-1, the J call TRBJ2-2; D is possibly TRBD1 (6 bases). Germline CDR1 and CDR2: SGHRS and YFSETQ. Trimming shortened V by 7 bases and J by 4 bases, and 17 bases separated the two germline ends. CDR3 size: 15 residues. For the CDR3, the DNA is TGCGCCAGCGATCGCACAGGGAAAGGCACCGGGGAGCTGTTTTTT. This encodes CASDRTGKGTGELFF.

This rearrangement joins TRBV7-3 to TRBJ2-1; 9 bases map to TRBD2. The germline V gene encodes CDR1 SGHTA and CDR2 FQGTGA. The ends lost 5 bases at V and 8 bases at J; junction bases unmatched: 10. The CDR3 sequence is 15 residues long. This CDR3 is CASSRRAGGDDEQFF. CDR3 DNA sequence: TGTGCCAGCAGCCGACGAGCGGGAGGCGACGATGAGCAGTTCTTC.

This rearrangement joins TRBV5-6 to TRBJ2-7; no reliable D call. The germline CDR1 and CDR2 sequences are SGHDT and YYEEEE. The germline V and J ends were trimmed by 4 bases and 6 bases, with 11 bases remaining between them. The CDR3 runs 12 residues. CDR3: CASSVLPSEQYF. The CDR3, as DNA: TGTGCCAGCAGCGTACTCCCCTCCGAGCAGTACTTC.

This chain links TRBV7-9 with TRBJ2-7; 14 bases agree with TRBD2. V was pared by 4 bases and J by 6 bases, with 2 bases of the junction left unmatched. Germline V gene data show CDR1 as SEHNR and CDR2 as FQNEAQ (reference sequence). The CDR3 contains 14 residues. CDR3 sequence reads: CASSSGTSGGEQYF. The CDR3 nucleotides are TGTGCCAGCAGCTCAGGGACTAGCGGGGGCGAGCAGTACTTC.

This clone was seen a handful of times. The V gene is TRBV10-2, the J gene TRBJ2-5; TRBD2 aligns across 14 bases. Germline V gene sequence: CDR1 WSHSY, CDR2 SAAADI. With V trimmed by 9 bases and J by 5 bases, 8 bases remained unmatched. The length of the CDR3 is 15 residues. This CDR3 is CASRTSGGPGETQYF. In nucleotides, the CDR3 is TGCGCCAGTAGGACTAGCGGGGGGCCCGGGGAGACCCAGTACTTC.

V usage is TRBV7-9 and J usage is TRBJ2-2; 7 positions agree with TRBD1. CDR3 size: 17 residues. With V trimmed by 5 bases and J by 0 bases, 9 bases remained unmatched. The germline V gene encodes CDR1 SEHNR and CDR2 FQNEAQ (reference sequence). The CDR3 sequence is CASSRITGATNTGELFF. As DNA, the CDR3 is TGTGCCAGCAGCCGTATTACAGGGGCGACGAACACCGGGGAGCTGTTTTTT.

The gene calls are TRBV19 and TRBJ2-2; 12 bases align to TRBD2. Per germline, CDR1 LNHDA and CDR2 SQIVND (reference sequence). There are 18 residues in the CDR3. J gave up 7 bases and V 5 bases, and 14 bases lay outside the gene matches. CDR3 residues: CASSPYLLAGGLGGELFF. The CDR3 nucleotides read TGTGCCAGTAGTCCCTACTTACTAGCGGGGGGATTGGGCGGGGAGCTGTTTTTT.

This chain joins TRBV19 and TRBJ2-2; 7 positions match TRBD1. Germline assignment: CDR1 LNHDA and CDR2 SQIVND (reference sequence). The CDR3 length is 16 residues. The J segment lost 1 base and the V segment lost 5 bases, leaving 7 bases of the junction unmatched. The CDR3: CASSVKGQLNTGELFF. The CDR3 region has the DNA TGTGCCAGTAGTGTTAAGGGACAGCTGAACACCGGGGAGCTGTTTTTT.

This clone was counted a single time. This rearrangement joins TRBV10-3 to TRBJ1-2, with D possibly matching TRBD1 (5 bases). The CDR3 sequence is 12 residues long. Germline V gives CDR1 ENHRY, CDR2 SYGVKD. V lost 11 bases, J lost 2 bases, and 12 bases lay in between. This CDR3 reads CAARDGNYGYTF. The CDR3 bases are TGTGCCGCGCGGGACGGCAACTATGGCTACACCTTC.

V gene TRBV7-9 combines with J gene TRBJ2-3; 7 bases are a match to TRBD1. The V and J ends lost 5 bases and 5 bases, in that order; junction bases with no gene match: 10. The CDR3 is 15 amino acids. The V gene's germline CDR1 is SEHNR and CDR2 FQNEAQ (reference sequence). The CDR3 sequence is CASSETGPGGDTQYF. CDR3 in DNA: TGTGCCAGCAGCGAGACTGGCCCAGGGGGAGATACGCAGTATTTT. Together with reference TRBV7-9 and TRBJ2-3, the CDR3 gives the full variable domain: DTGVSQNPRHKITKRGQNVTFRCDPISEHNRLYWYRQTLGQGPEFLTYFQNEAQLEKSRLLSDRFSAERPKGSFSTLEIQRTEQGDSAMYLCASSETGPGGDTQYFGPGTRLTVL.

The chain combines TRBV9 with TRBJ2-7; the D gene is possibly TRBD2 (5 bases). In germline, CDR1 is SGDLS, CDR2 YYNGEE. V lost 0 bases and J 6 bases, leaving 13 bases between the germline ends. This CDR3 has 14 amino acids. The CDR3 region is CASSVGGLASEQYF. In DNA, the CDR3 is TGTGCCAGCAGCGTAGGCGGGCTGGCCTCCGAGCAGTACTTC.

The rearrangement uses TRBV3-1 (or the pseudogene TRBV3-2) and TRBJ1-1, with D perhaps TRBD1 (6 bases). Germline-derived CDR1 and CDR2 are LGHDT and YNNKEL (reference sequence). V shed 0 bases and J shed 10 bases, with 9 bases lying between them. The CDR3 length is 12 residues. The CDR3 sequence: CASSQDTGTAFF. In DNA, the CDR3 is TGTGCCAGCAGCCAAGATACAGGGACAGCTTTCTTT.

The chain employs TRBV6-1 and TRBJ2-1; TRBD2 matches 8 bases. Per the germline V gene, CDR1 is MNHNS and CDR2 is SASEGT. The V segment lost 2 bases and the J segment 6 bases; nucleotides outside the gene matches: 3. This CDR3 region has 14 residues. CDR3 in amino acids: CASSEWLAGNEQFF. The CDR3 DNA follows: TGTGCCAGCAGTGAATGGCTAGCGGGCAATGAGCAGTTCTTC.

The chain is built from TRBV19 and TRBJ1-6, with D unclear. The germline V and J ends were trimmed by 3 bases and 10 bases, with 13 bases remaining between them. CDR3 length equals 14 residues. CDR1 and CDR2 (germline): LNHDA, SQIVND (reference sequence). CDR3 in amino acids: CASSIRGVESPLHF. As DNA, the CDR3 is TGTGCCAGTAGTATTCGGGGAGTTGAATCACCCCTCCACTTT.

The CDR3 sequence: CASSNPGLAVYEQYF. The CDR3 DNA reads as TGTGCCAGCAGCAACCCCGGACTAGCAGTCTACGAGCAGTACTTC. This chain joins TRBV6-6 and TRBJ2-7, with 8 bases lining up with TRBD2. This CDR3 contains 15 residues. CDR1 is MNHNY and CDR2 is SVGAGI in the germline V gene (reference sequence). V dropped 6 bases and J dropped 3; count of bases not matched to a gene: 10.

V is TRBV6-1 and J is TRBJ1-5; 8 bases map to TRBD1. CDR3 length: 14 amino acids. With 6 bases clipped from V and 7 bases from J, the junction kept 8 bases outside the gene matches. The germline V gene encodes CDR1 MNHNS and CDR2 SASEGT. CDR3 nucleotides: TGTGCCAGCAGGCCCAGGGGGCAGAGACAGCCCCAGCATTTT. It encodes CASRPRGQRQPQHF.

The table lists this clone with a few counts. The V gene is TRBV30, the J gene TRBJ2-1; possibly TRBD1 for D (6 bases). The CDR3 consists of 13 residues. Trimming took 3 bases from V and 7 from J, leaving 13 bases between them. CDR1 is GTSNPN and CDR2 is SVGIG in the germline V gene (reference sequence). The CDR3 here is CAWRKDSFNEQFF. CDR3 nucleotides: TGTGCCTGGAGAAAGGACAGCTTTAATGAGCAGTTCTTC.

This clone has a single count. V gene TRBV9 combines with J gene TRBJ1-2; no clear D gene. Germline assignment: CDR1 SGDLS and CDR2 YYNGEE. Trimming stripped 1 base from V and 7 bases from J, with 17 bases between. The CDR3 extends over 15 amino acids. The CDR3 sequence: CASSVNDQGGSGYTF. The CDR3 DNA follows: TGTGCCAGCAGCGTAAACGACCAAGGCGGGTCTGGCTACACCTTC.

This chain uses TRBV5-1 with TRBJ2-1, with D unresolved. V lost 4 bases to trimming and J lost 8 bases, with 13 bases between them. The V gene's germline CDR1 is SGHRS and CDR2 YFSETQ. The CDR3 loop spans 13 amino acids. The CDR3 nucleotides read TGCGCCAGCAGCGTGTGGCCCTCCGATGAGCAGTTCTTC. Translation: CASSVWPSDEQFF. The entire variable domain, with the rest obtained from reference TRBV5-1 and TRBJ2-1, is as follows: KAGVTQTPRYLIKTRGQQVTLSCSPISGHRSVSWYQQTPGQGLQFLFEYFSETQRNKGNFPGRFSGRQFSNSRSEMNVSTLELGDSALYLCASSVWPSDEQFFGPGTRLTVL.

Here the CDR3 reads CASSYGHDNSPLHF. CDR3 coding DNA: TGTGCCAGCAGCTATGGACACGATAATTCACCCCTCCACTTT. The rearrangement joins TRBV21-1 to TRBJ1-6; the table's D gene call, TRBD1, was not cross checked with the DNA. TRBV21-1 is tagged as a pseudogene. The CDR3 loop spans 14 amino acids.

This rearrangement joins TRBV6-5 to TRBJ1-1, with a tentative D call TRBD1 (5 bases). With 4 bases removed from V and 8 bases from J, the gap between germline ends came to 11 bases. This CDR3 contains 12 residues. Germline V CDR1 and CDR2: MNHEY, SVGAGI. The CDR3 sequence is CASSWQGGEAFF. CDR3 coding DNA: TGTGCCAGCAGTTGGCAGGGCGGAGAAGCTTTCTTT.

This CDR3 is CASSVANNYGYTF. The CDR3 DNA is TGTGCCAGCAGCGTGGCAAATAACTATGGCTACACCTTC. The chain couples TRBV9 to TRBJ1-2; D is uncertain. The V gene's germline CDR1 is SGDLS and CDR2 YYNGEE. This CDR3 contains 13 residues. V shed 2 bases and J shed 1 base, with 6 bases lying between them.

The chain links TRBV19 to TRBJ1-5; no clear D gene. The V end was cut by 10 bases, the J end by 6 bases, with 19 bases between. CDR1 and CDR2 from the germline V gene are LNHDA and SQIVND (reference sequence). The CDR3 runs 14 residues. The CDR3 spells CATNKDPGSQPQHF. The CDR3 nucleotides are TGTGCCACCAATAAGGACCCCGGGAGTCAGCCCCAGCATTTT.

This chain uses TRBV2 with TRBJ1-5; possibly TRBD1 for D (6 bases). The length of the CDR3 is 14 residues. Per germline, CDR1 SNHLY and CDR2 FYNNEI. The V and J ends lost 8 bases and 2 bases respectively, with 13 bases between them. CDR3 nucleotide sequence: TGTGCCAGCCAGAGAGGGGGGGGCAATCAGCCCCAGCATTTT. This translates into CASQRGGGNQPQHF.